This T cell receptor (beta chain) derives from a study of control samples from healthy donors and cancer patients. TCRdb's copy holds only in-frame clones and misses some; the assay was immunoSEQ multiplex PCR. The table records some 79,000 clones, more than 85% of them present only once. This CDR3 contains 12 residues. Trimming stripped 5 bases from V and 8 bases from J, with 12 bases between. The TCR originated in a woman between 40 and 50 years old with lung cancer. Sequencing was carried out using PBMCs. The rearrangement uses TRBV12-3 or TRBV12-4 and TRBJ1-2; D unresolved. The CDR3 spells CASSLRTEGYTF. In nucleotides, the CDR3 is TGTGCCAGCAGTCTCCGGACGGAAGGCTACACCTTC.